Below, 2 T cell receptor beta chains from the same sample are listed, as sequenced in a study of T cells in Graves' hyperthyroidism and ophthalmopathy. What was amplified from RNA transcripts were TCR beta CDR3 regions. Primed by the HTBI set, a first-round RT-PCR was run on the TCR CDR3. MiXCR was run by TCRdb on the multiplex PCR reads, yielding one entry per CDR3 protein. The table includes 610,000 or so distinct CDR3 sequences, just over 45% detected once. The sequenced sample consisted of peripheral blood or thyroid tissue (not recorded which). The receptors here all came from a woman younger than 30 with Graves' hyperthyroidism.

This clonotype was picked up many times. A much larger clone differs by one base, so this may be a read error. The genes are TRBV5-6 and TRBJ2-6; D is uncertain. V gave up 0 bases and J gave up 0 bases, with 1 base separating them. Germline V gene lookup returns CDR1 SGHDT and CDR2 YYEEEE. CDR3 length: 14 residues. The CDR3 sequence: CASSLASGANVLTF. CDR3 DNA: TGTGCCAGCAGCTTGGCCTCTGGGGCCAACGTCCTGACTTTC.

The CDR3 loop reads CSLDREGTEAFF. In nucleotides, the CDR3 is TGCAGCTTGGACAGGGAGGGAACTGAAGCTTTCTTT. This sequence joins TRBV29-1 and TRBJ1-1; 8 bases are a match to TRBD1. The CDR3 contains 12 residues. The germline CDR1 and CDR2 sequences are SQVTM and ANQGSEA. The ends lost 8 bases at V and 5 bases at J; junction bases unmatched: 7.